Below are 3 T cell receptor beta chains sequenced from a single sample in a study of blood T cell repertoires in COVID-19. TCRdb's copy holds only in-frame clones and misses some; the assay was immunoSEQ multiplex PCR. The sample has roughly 410,000 clones, roughly 90% seen once. Sequencing used peripheral blood. These receptors all stem from a woman aged 35 to 49 with COVID-19, enrolled during active disease.

This clone appeared a single time. The rearrangement links TRBV2 to TRBJ1-2, with D maybe TRBD1 (5 bases). Germline CDR1 SNHLY, CDR2 FYNNEI. Deletions cut 5 bases from V and 4 bases from J, with 8 bases between. The CDR3 is 12 residues long. The CDR3 loop is CASSQGGYGYTF. The CDR3 DNA reads as TGTGCCAGCAGTCAGGGCGGCTATGGCTACACCTTC.

The chain has TRBV28 and TRBJ2-3; TRBD2 matches at 11 bases. Germline V lookup: CDR1 MDHEN, CDR2 SYDVKM. CDR3 size: 17 residues. Trimming cost V 4 bases and J 5 bases; bases outside gene matches: 11. This CDR3 is CASSSKIAGGQIDTQYF. Here the CDR3 DNA reads TGTGCCAGCAGTTCTAAGATAGCGGGGGGGCAGATAGATACGCAGTATTTT.

This chain joins TRBV7-9 and TRBJ2-3; 8 nucleotides agree with TRBD2. The CDR3 loop spans 15 amino acids. Germline loops: CDR1 SEHNR, CDR2 FQNEAQ (reference sequence). J gave up 6 bases and V 0 bases, and 5 bases lay outside the gene matches. The CDR3 nucleotides are TGTGCCAGCAGCTTAGCGCCCGGGGGGGCGGATACGCAGTATTTT. Encoded protein: CASSLAPGGADTQYF.